This T cell receptor beta chain comes out of a study of cytomegalovirus exposure and HLA in healthy donors. Findings and caveats of the study: The listing of 150 to 200 TCR beta chains classed them as cytomegalovirus-associated.

PCR was performed using 60 Vbeta and 13 Jbeta primers. The repertoire was sequenced with immunoSEQ multiplex PCR; TCRdb's copy has only in-frame clones and lacks some. The sample shows 95,000 to 150,000 clones, 66% of them seen only once. About this clone: Its specificity is not known.

The sequenced material came from PBMCs. The clonotype comes from a man between 18 and 29 years old in good health and CMV-seronegative.

For the CDR3, the DNA is TGTGCCAGCAGACCCGGGGGATCCGGCTACACCTTC. Its protein is CASRPGGSGYTF. The chain combines TRBV28 with TRBJ1-2; weak D call: TRBD1 (5 bases). V lost 6 bases to trimming and J lost 8 bases, with 13 bases between them. This CDR3 has 12 residues. CDR1 is MDHEN, CDR2 SYDVKM, per germline.